The 16 T cell receptor beta chains reported below all come from one sample, sequenced in a study of T-cell reconstitution after alpha-beta-depleted transplantation in children (dated by TCRdb to about 2016). The treatment or condition label of this sample denotes: allogeneic hematopoietic cell transplantation with graft depleted of TCRalphabeta T cells and CD19 B cells. The receptor library was made with PCR. The sequencer listed for this sample is Illumina HiSeq 2500. TCR library preparation used molecular barcoding, with unique molecular identifiers applied to normalize quantification of the TCRbeta repertoire. Using fastp trimming at Q25 and MiXCR clonotype assembly, TCRdb reanalyzed the public sequencing data and kept in-frame beta chains. For every CDR3 protein sequence, its rows merge into one entry that carries the most common genes and DNA. This sample holds about 290,000 distinct CDR3 sequences; about 9.5% were observed only once. The leading ten clones occupy approximately 7.6% of the sample.

The sample consisted of PBMCs, taken before TCRalphabeta/CD19-depleted stem cell transplant. Source of these receptors: a boy under two years old with acute myeloid leukemia, due to receive a stem cell transplant.

This clonotype was seen at least ten times. The chain carries TRBV29-1 and TRBJ2-1; D remains ambiguous. Germline CDR1 SQVTM, CDR2 ANQGSEA. The V and J ends lost 3 bases and 0 bases respectively, with 3 bases between them. The CDR3 is 12 residues long. CDR3 DNA sequence: TGCAGCGTTGACAGCTCCTACAATGAGCAGTTCTTC. It encodes CSVDSSYNEQFF.

This clonotype was recorded many times. V is TRBV7-9 and J is TRBJ2-3, with TRBD2 matching over 9 bases. V lost 6 bases and J lost 1; bases outside the gene matches: 2. Germline V gene data show CDR1 as SEHNR and CDR2 as FQNEAQ (reference sequence). The CDR3 is made up of 14 amino acids. In DNA, the CDR3 is TGTGCCAGCAGGGAGCGGGAGGGCACAGATACGCAGTATTTT. Its protein product is CASREREGTDTQYF.

There are a few counts of this clonotype. The genes are TRBV23-1 and TRBJ2-1; 11 nucleotides match TRBD2. TRBV23-1 is filed as an ORF, its function uncertain. The CDR3 length is 17 residues. Losses at the gene ends were 3 bases for V and 6 bases for J; bases not matched to a gene: 10. CDR3 amino acids: CASSHPLLAGAANEQFF. Written as DNA, the CDR3 is TGCGCCAGCAGTCATCCTCTACTAGCGGGAGCGGCCAATGAGCAGTTCTTC.

V usage is TRBV27 and J usage is TRBJ1-2; D remains unclear. V was clipped by 5 bases and J by 4 bases, with 8 bases between them. CDR1 MNHEY and CDR2 SMNVEV come from the germline V gene (reference sequence). The CDR3 is made up of 12 amino acids. The CDR3 nucleotides are TGTGCCAGCAGTCCCGGACCCTATGGCTACACCTTC. Protein sequence: CASSPGPYGYTF.

This clonotype was seen repeatedly, ten times or more. The chain uses TRBV28 and TRBJ1-5; no firm D call. The V end lost 7 bases, the J end lost 6 bases, and 10 bases lay between the germline ends. Germline V CDR1 and CDR2: MDHEN, SYDVKM. The length of the CDR3 is 12 residues. The chain's CDR3 is CASTVNGQPQHF. DNA of the CDR3: TGTGCCAGCACGGTCAACGGTCAGCCCCAGCATTTT.

The table lists this clonotype with many counts. The rearrangement joins TRBV20-1 to TRBJ2-5; possibly TRBD1 for D (5 bases). V was trimmed by 0 bases and J by 3 bases, leaving 14 bases between them. CDR3 length: 15 amino acids. The germline V gene has CDR1 DFQATT and CDR2 SNEGSKA (reference sequence). Written as DNA, the CDR3 is TGCAGTGCTAGAGATCTCCATGGGGCTGAAGAGACCCAGTACTTC. Encoded protein: CSARDLHGAEETQYF.

At least ten counts were recorded for this clonotype. V is TRBV7-8 and J is TRBJ2-1; 9 nucleotides line up with TRBD2. V lost 4 bases and J lost 9; bases outside the gene matches: 10. The CDR3 is 15 residues long. Germline CDR1 is SGHVS and CDR2 is FQNEAQ. In DNA, the CDR3 is TGTGCCAGCAGCTCTCCGGGACTAGCCCTTATTGAGCAGTTCTTC. It encodes CASSSPGLALIEQFF. The whole variable domain, filled in from reference TRBV7-8 and TRBJ2-1, reads GAGVSQSPRYKVAKRGQDVALRCDPISGHVSLFWYQQALGQGPEFLTYFQNEAQLDKSGLPSDRFFAERPEGSVSTLKIQRTQQEDSAVYLCASSSPGLALIEQFFGPGTRLTVL.

The rearrangement uses TRBV7-9 and TRBJ1-1; D may be TRBD1 (5 bases). Germline CDR1 reads SEHNR; CDR2 reads FQNEAQ (reference sequence). This CDR3 comprises 17 residues. Deletions cut 0 bases from V and 7 bases from J, with 21 bases between. The DNA for the CDR3 is TGTGCCAGCAGCTTAGCGCTTACCTGGGGCCCGGAGGGTGAAGCTTTCTTT. Its protein is CASSLALTWGPEGEAFF.

This clonotype was seen more than once but under ten times. The J gene is TRBJ2-1, the V gene TRBV3-1; TRBD1 matches at 11 bases. The CDR3 is 16 residues long. The V and J ends lost 4 bases and 6 bases, in that order; junction bases with no gene match: 8. Germline CDR1 and CDR2: LGHDT and YNNKEL (reference sequence). The CDR3 nucleotides are TGTGCCAGCAGCCGGCTCGGGACAGGGGGATCCAATGAGCAGTTCTTC. Its protein is CASSRLGTGGSNEQFF.

This clonotype showed up many times. This sequence joins TRBV12-3 or TRBV12-4 and TRBJ2-1; tentative D call: TRBD2 (6 bases). V dropped 3 bases and J dropped 7 bases, with 10 bases sitting between them. The CDR3 consists of 13 residues. The CDR3 nucleotides read TGTGCCAGCAGTTTTCTAGCGACGAATGAGCAGTTCTTC. This encodes CASSFLATNEQFF.

This clonotype occurred many times. For the CDR3, the DNA is TGTGCCAGCAGCACAAGTTTGGGGCCCAAAAACATTCAGTACTTC. Translation gives CASSTSLGPKNIQYF. This chain links TRBV7-9 with TRBJ2-4; weak D call: TRBD1 (5 bases). The CDR3 is made up of 15 amino acids. Germline loops: CDR1 SEHNR, CDR2 FQNEAQ (reference sequence). V lost 5 bases, J lost 2 bases, and 13 bases lay in between.

Ten or more counts support this clonotype. The gene calls are TRBV12-3 or TRBV12-4 and TRBJ2-2; 8 positions agree with TRBD2. The J segment lost 5 bases and the V segment lost 2 bases, leaving 7 bases of the junction unmatched. The CDR3 extends over 16 amino acids. CDR3 sequence reads: CASSLRGGSGTGELFF. The CDR3 coding sequence is TGTGCCAGCAGTTTACGGGGGGGCTCTGGGACCGGGGAGCTGTTTTTT.

This clonotype has ten or more counts. The V and J genes are TRBV9 and TRBJ2-7; TRBD2 aligns across 8 bases. With 0 bases clipped from V and 3 bases from J, the junction kept 5 bases outside the gene matches. Germline V lookup: CDR1 SGDLS, CDR2 YYNGEE. The CDR3 spans 15 residues. The chain's CDR3 is CASSVGAGDGYEQYF. The CDR3 region has the DNA TGTGCCAGCAGCGTAGGAGCGGGAGACGGCTACGAGCAGTACTTC.

This clonotype came up many times. V usage is TRBV5-1 and J usage is TRBJ2-7, with 9 positions matching TRBD2. Looked up from germline, CDR1 is SGHRS and CDR2 is YFSETQ. There are 16 residues in the CDR3. V was clipped by 2 bases and J by 2 bases; unmatched bases: 8. The CDR3 loop reads CASSFTSSGEAYEQYF. Written as DNA, the CDR3 is TGCGCCAGCAGCTTCACCTCTAGCGGGGAAGCCTACGAGCAGTACTTC.

This clonotype has a single count. A much larger clone lies one base from this, so it may be a read error. The chain links TRBV5-1 to TRBJ1-1; D gene uncertain. The germline V gene encodes CDR1 SGHRS and CDR2 YFSETQ. This CDR3 region has 13 residues. CDR3 DNA: TGCGCCAGCAGCCGGACTGGTGACACTGACGCTTTCTTT. This gives the protein CASSRTGDTDAFF.

This clonotype was observed a handful of times. V usage is TRBV29-1 and J usage is TRBJ1-2, with 8 nucleotides matching TRBD1. The V gene end was trimmed by 3 bases and the J gene end by 5 bases; junction bases not matched to a gene: 14. Germline lookup yields CDR1 SQVTM and CDR2 ANQGSEA. The CDR3 runs 16 residues. The CDR3 region is CSVDQTRQGLGYGYTF. The DNA of the CDR3 is TGCAGCGTTGACCAAACGAGACAGGGGTTAGGATATGGCTACACCTTC.